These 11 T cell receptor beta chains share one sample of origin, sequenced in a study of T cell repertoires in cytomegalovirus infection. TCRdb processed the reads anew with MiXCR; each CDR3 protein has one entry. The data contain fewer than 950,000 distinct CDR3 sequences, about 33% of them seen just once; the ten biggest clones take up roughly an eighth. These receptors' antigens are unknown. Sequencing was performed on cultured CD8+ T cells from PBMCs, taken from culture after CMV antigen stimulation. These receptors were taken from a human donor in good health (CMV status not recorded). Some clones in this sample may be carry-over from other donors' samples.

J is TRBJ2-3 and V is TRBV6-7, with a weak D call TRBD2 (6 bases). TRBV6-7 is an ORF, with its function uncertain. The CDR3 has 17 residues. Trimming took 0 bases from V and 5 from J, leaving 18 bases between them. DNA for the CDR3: TGTGCCAGCAGTTACTCTTTCGAGCGCGGGGCGGGAGATACGCAGTATTTT. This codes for CASSYSFERGAGDTQYF.

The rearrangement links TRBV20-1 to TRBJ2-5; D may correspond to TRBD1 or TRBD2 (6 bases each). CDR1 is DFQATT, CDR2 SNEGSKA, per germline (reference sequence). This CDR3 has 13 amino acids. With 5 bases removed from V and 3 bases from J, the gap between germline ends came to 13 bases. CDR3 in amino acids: CSAWGALEETQYF. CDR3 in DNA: TGCAGTGCTTGGGGGGCATTGGAAGAGACCCAGTACTTC.

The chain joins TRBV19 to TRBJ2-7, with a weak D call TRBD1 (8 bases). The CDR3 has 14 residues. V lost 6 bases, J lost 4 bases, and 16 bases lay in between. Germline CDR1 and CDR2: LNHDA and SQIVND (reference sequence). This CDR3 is CASSPGGQEYEQYF. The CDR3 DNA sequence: TGTGCCAGTAGCCCGGGGGGACAGGAATACGAGCAGTACTTC.

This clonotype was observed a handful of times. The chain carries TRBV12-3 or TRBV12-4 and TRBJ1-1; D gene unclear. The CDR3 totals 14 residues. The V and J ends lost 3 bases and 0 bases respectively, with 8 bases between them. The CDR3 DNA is TGTGCCAGCAGTTTGACCAGCATGAACACTGAAGCTTTCTTT. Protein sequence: CASSLTSMNTEAFF.

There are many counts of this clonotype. CDR3 protein: CASSDRSGGENIQYF. In DNA form, the CDR3 reads TGTGCCAGCAGCGACCGATCGGGGGGCGAAAACATTCAGTACTTC. The chain uses TRBV7-2 and TRBJ2-4; D perhaps matches TRBD2 (7 bases). The V end was cut by 5 bases, the J end by 5 bases, with 16 bases between. Germline CDR1 reads SGHTA; CDR2 reads FQGNSA. This CDR3 is 15 amino acids long.

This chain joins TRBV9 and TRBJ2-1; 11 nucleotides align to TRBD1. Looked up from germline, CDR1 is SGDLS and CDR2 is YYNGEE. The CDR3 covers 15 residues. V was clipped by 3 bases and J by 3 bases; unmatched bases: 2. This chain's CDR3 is CASSEGQGVYNEQFF. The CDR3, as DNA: TGTGCCAGCAGCGAGGGACAGGGGGTCTACAATGAGCAGTTCTTC.

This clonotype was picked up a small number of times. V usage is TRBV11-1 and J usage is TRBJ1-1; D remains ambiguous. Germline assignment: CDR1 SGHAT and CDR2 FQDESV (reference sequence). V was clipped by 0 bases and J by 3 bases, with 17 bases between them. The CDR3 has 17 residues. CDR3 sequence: CASSLAPLLGQYTEAFF. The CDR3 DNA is TGTGCCAGCAGCTTAGCCCCGTTACTTGGCCAATACACTGAAGCTTTCTTT.

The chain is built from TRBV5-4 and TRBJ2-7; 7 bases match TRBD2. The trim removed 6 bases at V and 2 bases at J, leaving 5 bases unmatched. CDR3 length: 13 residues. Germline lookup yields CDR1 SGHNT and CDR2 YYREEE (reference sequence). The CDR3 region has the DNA TGTGCCAGCAAGGGAGGGTCGACCTACGAGCAGTACTTC. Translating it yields CASKGGSTYEQYF.

In DNA form, the CDR3 reads TGTGCCAGCAGCTTGCCTTTACCTGAAGCTTTCTTT. Translation: CASSLPLPEAFF. The chain is built from TRBV7-6 and TRBJ1-1; D is ambiguous. CDR1 and CDR2 (germline): SGHVS, FNYEAQ. The CDR3 has 12 residues. V was shortened by 3 bases and J by 6 bases, with 8 bases between the two germline ends.

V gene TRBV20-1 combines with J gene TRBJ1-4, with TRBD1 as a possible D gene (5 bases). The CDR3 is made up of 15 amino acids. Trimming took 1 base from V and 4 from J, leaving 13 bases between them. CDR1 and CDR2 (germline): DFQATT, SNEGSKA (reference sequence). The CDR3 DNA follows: TGCAGTGCTAGAGTTCAGGGACTCTTTAATGAAAAACTGTTTTTT. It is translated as CSARVQGLFNEKLFF.

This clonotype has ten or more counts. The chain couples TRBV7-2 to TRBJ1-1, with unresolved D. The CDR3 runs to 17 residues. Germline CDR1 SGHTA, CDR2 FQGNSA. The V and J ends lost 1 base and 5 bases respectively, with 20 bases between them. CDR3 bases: TGTGCCAGCAGCTTAGGGAGGGCATATACCTTGAGAACTGAAGCTTTCTTT. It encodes CASSLGRAYTLRTEAFF.